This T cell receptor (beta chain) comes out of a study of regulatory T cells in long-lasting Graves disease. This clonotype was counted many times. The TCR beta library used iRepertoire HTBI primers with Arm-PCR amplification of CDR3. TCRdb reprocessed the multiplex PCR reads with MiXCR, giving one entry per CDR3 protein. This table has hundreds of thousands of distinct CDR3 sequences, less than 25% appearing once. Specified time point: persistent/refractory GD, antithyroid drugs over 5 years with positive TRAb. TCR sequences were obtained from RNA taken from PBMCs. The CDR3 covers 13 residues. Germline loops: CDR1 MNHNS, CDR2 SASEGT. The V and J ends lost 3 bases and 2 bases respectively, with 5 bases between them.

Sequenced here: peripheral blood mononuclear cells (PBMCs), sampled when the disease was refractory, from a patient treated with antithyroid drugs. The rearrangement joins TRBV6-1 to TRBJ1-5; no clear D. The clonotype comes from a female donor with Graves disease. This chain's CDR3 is CASSEGGNQPQHF. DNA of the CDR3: TGTGCCAGCAGTGAGGGAGGCAATCAGCCCCAGCATTTT.